Below, 26 T cell receptor beta chains from the same sample are listed, as sequenced in a study of blood T cells in healthy people across ages. It was with a sample-barcoded 5' primer and a J-beta primer mix that a second PCR of roughly 6 to 12 cycles was run. TCRdb fed the 5' RACE reads into MiXCR, producing one record per CDR3 protein. This table holds roughly 800,000 distinct CDR3 sequences, 58% found once. The material sequenced was blood. Receptor source: a man aged 25-45 years in good health.

The chain carries TRBV3-1 and TRBJ1-6; 7 bases align to TRBD1. Germline CDR1 reads LGHDT; CDR2 reads YNNKEL (reference sequence). Trimming at V came to 3 bases and at J to 6 bases, leaving 2 bases not matched to a gene. The CDR3 totals 14 residues. The CDR3 DNA reads TGTGCCAGCAGCCAGGGACAGACTAATTCACCCCTCCACTTT. Amino acids: CASSQGQTNSPLHF.

The genes are TRBV20-1 and TRBJ2-7, with 11 nucleotides matching TRBD2. The V gene's germline CDR1 is DFQATT and CDR2 SNEGSKA (reference sequence). The ends lost 1 base at V and 2 bases at J; junction bases unmatched: 4. This CDR3 is 15 amino acids long. In DNA, the CDR3 is TGCAGTGCTAGAGCAACTAGCGGGAGTCCCTACGAGCAGTACTTC. It codes for CSARATSGSPYEQYF.

The V call is TRBV2, the J call TRBJ1-1, with 8 bases identical to TRBD1. J was trimmed by 0 bases and V by 6 bases; bases with no gene match: 3. This CDR3 comprises 14 residues. CDR1 is SNHLY and CDR2 is FYNNEI in the germline V gene. CDR3 residues: CASRWDRLNTEAFF. In nucleotides, the CDR3 is TGTGCCAGCAGGTGGGACAGGCTGAACACTGAAGCTTTCTTT.

V usage is TRBV7-9 and J usage is TRBJ2-3; 7 positions agree with TRBD1. V shed 1 base and J 6 bases; nucleotides not matched to a gene: 7. This CDR3 comprises 15 residues. Germline CDR1 is SEHNR and CDR2 is FQNEAQ (reference sequence). CDR3 residues: CASSLGQGQLDTQYF. The CDR3 DNA reads TGTGCCAGCAGCTTAGGACAGGGTCAATTGGATACGCAGTATTTT.

The rearrangement links TRBV29-1 to TRBJ2-2; TRBD1 is a possible D gene (6 bases). Germline V gives CDR1 SQVTM, CDR2 ANQGSEA. V gave up 7 bases and J gave up 12 bases, with 18 bases separating them. The CDR3 spans 12 residues. CDR3 loop: CSATGTPDKLFF. The CDR3 DNA follows: TGCAGCGCCACCGGGACACCAGATAAGCTGTTTTTT.

This clonotype appeared a single time. The rearrangement links TRBV25-1 to TRBJ2-5; weak D call: TRBD2 (7 bases). Trimming removed 5 bases at V and 2 bases at J, with 12 bases between. The CDR3 contains 14 residues. The germline V gene encodes CDR1 MGHDK and CDR2 SYGVNS. The CDR3 reads CASSREGVQETQYF. DNA of the CDR3: TGTGCCAGCAGTAGGGAGGGGGTTCAAGAGACCCAGTACTTC.

CDR3 amino acids: CSVRPSGANVLTF. The CDR3 DNA follows: TGCAGCGTTCGGCCATCTGGGGCCAACGTCCTGACTTTC. The chain employs TRBV29-1 and TRBJ2-6, with unresolved D. Germline CDR1 and CDR2: SQVTM and ANQGSEA. The CDR3 length is 13 residues. V was clipped by 5 bases and J by 1 base, with 6 bases between them.

This clonotype appeared once. The chain uses TRBV29-1 and TRBJ2-1; the D is unclear. Germline V gene lookup returns CDR1 SQVTM and CDR2 ANQGSEA. This CDR3 is 14 amino acids long. Between the trimmed V and J ends, which lost 2 bases and 0 bases, there was a span of 8 bases. The chain's CDR3 is CSVESGISYNEQFF. Here the CDR3 DNA reads TGCAGCGTTGAAAGTGGCATCTCCTACAATGAGCAGTTCTTC.

The genes are TRBV25-1 and TRBJ1-1; no clear D. The germline CDR1 and CDR2 sequences are MGHDK and SYGVNS. The CDR3 runs to 16 residues. Trimming pared 0 bases from V and 7 bases from J, leaving 18 bases between. Here the CDR3 DNA reads TGTGCCAGCAGTGAATATACTCAATCATCGGGAGGTGAAGCTTTCTTT. Translating it yields CASSEYTQSSGGEAFF.

The rearrangement links TRBV25-1 to TRBJ1-2; no clear D. V lost 2 bases to trimming and J lost 2 bases, with 6 bases between them. Germline V lookup: CDR1 MGHDK, CDR2 SYGVNS. The CDR3 is 13 amino acids. In DNA form, the CDR3 reads TGTGCCAGCAGTGAACAGCTAAACTATGGCTACACCTTC. Translation: CASSEQLNYGYTF.

The chain carries TRBV4-3 and TRBJ1-2; a weak D match, TRBD1 (6 bases). The germline V gene has CDR1 LGHNA and CDR2 YSLEER. This CDR3 comprises 15 residues. Between the trimmed V and J ends, which lost 0 bases and 2 bases, there was a span of 10 bases. The CDR3: CASSQETGINYGYTF. As DNA, the CDR3 is TGCGCCAGCAGCCAAGAAACAGGGATCAACTATGGCTACACCTTC.

The V call is TRBV6-1, the J call TRBJ2-7, with TRBD2 identical over 11 bases. Germline CDR1 and CDR2: MNHNS and SASEGT. Trimming cost V 0 bases and J 4 bases; bases outside gene matches: 5. The CDR3 has 16 amino acids. The CDR3 spells CASSEAPGLAVYEQYF. The CDR3 DNA reads as TGTGCCAGCAGTGAAGCGCCGGGACTAGCGGTATACGAGCAGTACTTC.

The rearrangement links TRBV29-1 to TRBJ1-5; the D gene is possibly TRBD1 (6 bases). CDR1 is SQVTM and CDR2 is ANQGSEA in the germline V gene. This CDR3 spans 13 amino acids. Trimming took off 4 bases at V and 4 bases at J, with 11 bases between the two ends. CDR3 in amino acids: CSVAGEGNQPQHF. Written as DNA, the CDR3 is TGCAGCGTTGCAGGGGAGGGTAATCAGCCCCAGCATTTT.

The chain joins TRBV12-3 or TRBV12-4 to TRBJ2-1, with 10 positions matching TRBD2. The length of the CDR3 is 16 residues. After removal of 0 bases from V and 7 bases from J, the junction contained 6 bases not matched to a gene. The CDR3 loop reads CASSLARAGGGNEQFF. The CDR3 nucleotides are TGTGCCAGCAGTTTAGCGCGAGCGGGGGGGGGTAATGAGCAGTTCTTC.

The rearrangement uses TRBV2 and TRBJ1-3; possible D gene TRBD1, 5 bases. Germline V gene sequence: CDR1 SNHLY, CDR2 FYNNEI. The CDR3 covers 16 residues. Trimming took 6 bases from V and 3 from J, leaving 18 bases between them. The CDR3, as DNA: TGTGCCAGCAGCGCTCCCCCCGGGGGGGTTGGAAACACCATATATTTT. Amino acid sequence: CASSAPPGGVGNTIYF.

CDR3: CASSQDLASEQYF. In DNA, the CDR3 is TGTGCCAGCAGCCAAGATCTAGCTTCCGAGCAGTACTTC. V is TRBV14 and J is TRBJ2-5, with a tentative D call TRBD2 (5 bases). Judging by the DNA end, TRBJ2-7 fits better; the J call may be wrong. Germline CDR1 is SGHDN and CDR2 is FVKESK. The CDR3 consists of 13 residues.

About this clonotype: A junction end diverges from the germline sequence, so it may reflect a read error. The chain uses TRBV3-1 and TRBJ1-2; D gene ambiguous. Germline loops: CDR1 LGHDT, CDR2 YNNKEL (reference sequence). This CDR3 contains 13 residues. The CDR3 here is CASSQDRIYGCTF. Here the CDR3 DNA reads TGTGCCAGCAGCCAAGATAGAATTTATGGCTGCACCTTC.

The V and J genes are TRBV21-1 and TRBJ2-7; the D call TRBD1 from the table was never checked on the DNA. TRBV21-1 is listed as a pseudogene. The CDR3 has 13 residues. The CDR3, as DNA: TGTGCCAGCAAACAGGCGACACCCTACGAGCAGTACTTC. This gives the protein CASKQATPYEQYF.

This clonotype was seen a handful of times. The CDR3 is CSVEVAGQLYEQYF. CDR3 DNA: TGCAGCGTTGAAGTCGCAGGACAGCTCTACGAGCAGTACTTC. The gene calls are TRBV29-1 and TRBJ2-7; tentative D call: TRBD1 (6 bases). Germline V gene sequence: CDR1 SQVTM, CDR2 ANQGSEA. With 1 base removed from V and 3 bases from J, the gap between germline ends came to 13 bases. The CDR3 loop spans 14 amino acids.

The chain carries TRBV6-1 and TRBJ2-3; D might be TRBD2 (5 bases). The CDR3 is made up of 16 amino acids. V was clipped by 1 base and J by 5 bases, with 16 bases between them. Per germline, CDR1 MNHNS and CDR2 SASEGT. The CDR3 coding sequence is TGTGCCAGCAGTGAAGACTCCGACCCAGCGGTAGATACGCAGTATTTT. It is translated as CASSEDSDPAVDTQYF.

This chain links TRBV7-2 with TRBJ1-1; D is ambiguous. The V gene's germline CDR1 is SGHTA and CDR2 FQGNSA. The CDR3 is made up of 15 amino acids. The V gene lost 5 bases and the J gene lost 0 bases, with 13 bases spanning the gap. The CDR3 here is CASSTFGGMNTEAFF. CDR3 coding DNA: TGTGCCAGCAGCACCTTTGGAGGCATGAACACTGAAGCTTTCTTT.

The sample holds a few counts of this clonotype. The CDR3 sequence: CARGCKKGDCPYEQYF. CDR3 nucleotides: TGTGCCCGCGGGTGTAAAAAAGGGGATTGTCCCTACGAGCAGTACTTC. The rearrangement uses TRBV6-2 or TRBV6-3 and TRBJ2-7; the D gene could be TRBD1 or TRBD2 (5 bases each). Germline V CDR1 and CDR2: MNHEY, SVGEGT. V was shortened by 11 bases and J by 2 bases, with 25 bases between the two germline ends. There are 16 residues in the CDR3.

In the case of this clonotype: At one of its ends the junction is not consistent with the germline gene, which may arise from a read error. The J gene is TRBJ2-5, the V gene TRBV28, with a possible D match to TRBD2 (5 bases). CDR3 length equals 17 residues. Germline V gene data show CDR1 as MDHEN and CDR2 as SYDVKM. Written as DNA, the CDR3 is TGTGCCTGCACCCTCGAGCTCGGGGTCGGCAAACAAGGGACCCAGTACTTC. Its translation: CACTLELGVGKQGTQYF.

The chain couples TRBV11-2 to TRBJ2-3; D call uncertain. Per germline, CDR1 SGHAT and CDR2 FQNNGV. This CDR3 is 13 amino acids long. V was trimmed by 7 bases and J by 8 bases, leaving 16 bases between them. CDR3 nucleotide sequence: TGTGCCAGCACCTCAATTGGTGGTGGTACGCAGTATTTT. It yields the protein CASTSIGGGTQYF.

The chain combines TRBV20-1 with TRBJ2-7, with TRBD2 as a possible D gene (7 bases). The V and J ends lost 5 bases and 2 bases respectively, with 16 bases between them. The CDR3 is 14 amino acids. Germline V lookup: CDR1 DFQATT, CDR2 SNEGSKA (reference sequence). CDR3 coding DNA: TGCAGTGCTCTGACTAGCCGGGGGCCCTACGAGCAGTACTTC. Translating gives CSALTSRGPYEQYF.

The chain carries TRBV7-6 and TRBJ2-7; TRBD2 might be the D (5 bases). The J call could be wrong; TRBJ2-5 is a better fit for the DNA end. The CDR3 sequence is 13 residues long. The germline CDR1 and CDR2 sequences are SGHVS and FNYEAQ. The DNA of the CDR3 is TGTGCCAGCAGCTGGGAGCGAGAGGAGACCCAGTACTTC. Translation gives CASSWEREETQYF.